This is a list of T cell receptor beta chains from one sample in a study of beta chain features in type 1 diabetes. Produced via immunoSEQ multiplex PCR; TCRdb's table is partial and in-frame only. The table shows around 600,000 clones, with around an eighth occurring only once. Sequencing was performed on naive CD4+ T cells from blood. These receptors came from a man younger than 40 with type 1 diabetes. The CDR3 runs from the conserved cysteine through the conserved F or W. A D gene is named only where the DNA matches it firmly. Rows give clone size only sometimes, using once, few, many, or a class for an expanded clone.

clone_size cdr3_length j_call d_call v_call cdr3_aa cdr3_nt
. 18 TRBJ2-1 . TRBV5-6 CASSLGNQPFSSYNEQFF TGTGCCAGCAGCTTGGGTAACCAGCCCTTCAGCTCCTACAATGAGCAGTTCTTC
few 15 TRBJ2-2 . TRBV7-9 CASSPDSANTGELFF TGTGCCAGCAGCCCTGACAGCGCGAACACCGGGGAGCTGTTTTTT
. 14 TRBJ1-2 TRBD1 TRBV10-3 CAISESGGKRGYTF TGTGCCATCAGTGAGTCAGGGGGCAAGCGAGGCTACACCTTC
few 15 TRBJ2-5 . TRBV28 CASSPPGGRATTQYF TGTGCCAGCAGTCCCCCCGGAGGGAGAGCGACGACCCAGTACTTC
. 13 TRBJ2-5 TRBD1 TRBV5-1 CASSSDRGETQYF TGCGCCAGCAGTTCGGACAGGGGGGAGACCCAGTACTTC
. 11 TRBJ2-1 . TRBV29-1 CSVAPYNEQFF TGCAGCGTTGCCCCCTACAATGAGCAGTTCTTC
few 12 TRBJ2-7 . TRBV7-9 CASSTGRYEQYF TGTGCCAGCAGCACAGGGCGCTACGAGCAGTACTTC
. 12 TRBJ2-3 . TRBV7-6 CASSLVEDTQYF TGTGCCAGCAGCTTAGTCGAAGATACGCAGTATTTT
few 14 TRBJ1-2 . TRBV7-2 CASSSRVSSYGYTF TGTGCCAGCAGCTCCAGGGTTAGCTCCTATGGCTACACCTTC
. 13 TRBJ1-2 . TRBV6-1 CASSEAGRYGYTF TGTGCCAGCAGTGAAGCGGGTCGCTATGGCTACACCTTC
few 14 TRBJ2-7 TRBD1 TRBV7-2 CASSLGTGGHEQYF TGTGCCAGCAGCTTAGGGACAGGGGGCCACGAGCAGTACTTC
. 15 TRBJ2-7 . TRBV5-1 CASSLELGKIYEQYF TGCGCCAGCAGCTTGGAGTTGGGGAAGATCTACGAGCAGTACTTC
. 16 TRBJ2-3 TRBD2 TRBV13 CASSLGQGTSSDTQYF TGTGCCAGCAGCTTAGGCCAAGGGACTAGCTCAGATACGCAGTATTTT
few 16 TRBJ2-3 TRBD2 TRBV18 CASSLRERGSTDTQYF TGTGCCAGCTCCCTCCGGGAGCGGGGGTCCACAGATACGCAGTATTTT
few 14 TRBJ1-1 . TRBV7-2 CASSLGAGWTEAFF TGTGCCAGCAGCTTAGGGGCAGGGTGGACTGAAGCTTTCTTT
few 14 TRBJ1-2 TRBD1 TRBV7-2 CASSLDRTNYGYTF TGTGCCAGCAGCTTGGACAGGACCAACTATGGCTACACCTTC
. 14 TRBJ1-5 TRBD1 TRBV6-6 CASSYSDRDQPQHF TGTGCCAGCAGTTACTCGGACAGGGATCAGCCCCAGCATTTT
. 13 TRBJ2-2 . TRBV11-2 CASSSRRTGELFF TGTGCCAGCAGCTCACGGAGGACCGGGGAGCTGTTTTTT
. 13 TRBJ2-6 . TRBV29-1 CSATGSGANVLTF TGCAGCGCTACCGGCTCTGGGGCCAACGTCCTGACTTTC
. 13 TRBJ1-1 TRBD1 TRBV15 CATTWDSKTEAFF TGTGCCACGACCTGGGACAGTAAAACTGAAGCTTTCTTT
. 16 TRBJ2-3 . TRBV5-1 CASSFSGARSTDTQYF TGCGCCAGCAGCTTCTCGGGGGCCCGTAGCACAGATACGCAGTATTTT
few 17 TRBJ2-1 . TRBV11-2 CASSLDLWQVSYNEQFF TGTGCCAGCAGCTTAGATCTATGGCAGGTCTCCTACAATGAGCAGTTCTTC
. 16 TRBJ2-6 . TRBV19 CASRLSGSSGANVLTF TGTGCCAGTAGGCTCTCAGGGAGCTCTGGGGCCAACGTCCTGACTTTC
few 16 TRBJ1-4 TRBD1 TRBV27 CASSIAPTGEDGKLFF TGTGCCAGCAGCATAGCCCCGACAGGGGAGGACGGAAAACTGTTTTTT
. 15 TRBJ2-3 TRBD2 TRBV10-2 CASTLAGGQADTQYF TGCGCCAGCACACTAGCGGGGGGGCAAGCAGATACGCAGTATTTT
few 19 TRBJ1-3 . TRBV30 CAWSVVGTLVSGSGNTIYF TGTGCCTGGAGTGTTGTGGGGACCCTGGTAAGCGGGTCTGGAAACACCATATATTTT
few 17 TRBJ2-3 TRBD2 TRBV13 CASSSFSGGAGTDTQYF TGTGCCAGCAGCTCGTTTAGCGGGGGGGCCGGTACAGATACGCAGTATTTT
. 13 TRBJ2-4 . TRBV18 CASSSLAKNIQYF TGTGCCAGCTCATCTCTAGCCAAAAACATTCAGTACTTC
few 14 TRBJ1-2 . TRBV28 CASNQFGSDYGYTF TGTGCCAGCAATCAATTCGGTAGTGACTATGGCTACACCTTC
few 12 TRBJ2-6 . TRBV5-4 CASSSGANVLTF TGTGCCAGCAGCTCTGGGGCCAACGTCCTGACTTTC
few 16 TRBJ2-1 . TRBV19 CASSIDRRSSYNEQFF TGTGCCAGTAGTATAGACAGGCGAAGCTCCTACAATGAGCAGTTCTTC
. 13 TRBJ1-1 TRBD1 TRBV27 CASSWEQGFEAFF TGTGCCAGCAGTTGGGAACAGGGGTTTGAAGCTTTCTTT
. 14 TRBJ1-1 . TRBV6-1 CASNTDSMDTEAFF TGTGCCAGCAATACAGACTCGATGGACACTGAAGCTTTCTTT
few 15 TRBJ1-2 . TRBV5-1 CASSLGSTGEGGYTF TGCGCCAGCAGCTTGGGATCAACGGGGGAAGGTGGCTACACCTTC
. 13 TRBJ2-7 . TRBV30 CAWSVGVSYEQYF TGTGCCTGGAGTGTGGGGGTCAGCTACGAGCAGTACTTC
few 13 TRBJ1-3 TRBD1 TRBV29-1 CSVGTGGGNTIYF TGCAGCGTTGGAACAGGGGGTGGAAACACCATATATTTT
. 15 TRBJ2-3 TRBD1 TRBV18 CASSPLGQVADTQYF TGTGCCAGCTCACCATTGGGACAGGTCGCAGATACGCAGTATTTT
few 15 TRBJ2-7 . TRBV5-1 CASSYPTRSDCEQYF TGCGCCAGCAGCTACCCCACGCGGTCGGACTGCGAGCAGTACTTC
few 16 TRBJ1-2 TRBD1 TRBV29-1 CSVEIPMGQLNYGYTF TGCAGCGTTGAAATCCCCATGGGACAGCTTAACTATGGCTACACCTTC
. 13 TRBJ2-3 TRBD1 TRBV9 CASSSGTGNTQYF TGTGCCAGCAGCTCCGGGACAGGGAATACGCAGTATTTT
few 14 TRBJ2-3 . TRBV5-1 CASTLARSTDTQYF TGCGCCAGCACGCTAGCGAGATCCACAGATACGCAGTATTTT
. 12 TRBJ2-7 TRBD1 TRBV6-5 CASGGTGREQYF TGTGCCAGCGGCGGGACAGGGCGCGAGCAGTACTTC
few 15 TRBJ2-1 . TRBV28 CASSFQGPSHNEQFF TGTGCCAGCAGTTTTCAGGGGCCAAGTCACAATGAGCAGTTCTTC
. 15 TRBJ2-5 TRBD2 TRBV4-2 CASSPTGGSTKTQYF TGTGCCAGCAGCCCTACGGGGGGATCAACGAAGACCCAGTACTTC
. 13 TRBJ2-2 TRBD1 TRBV12-5 CASRARGPGELFF TGTGCTAGCCGGGCCAGGGGGCCCGGGGAGCTGTTTTTT
. 16 TRBJ2-1 . TRBV6-6 CASSRTGALDNNEQFF TGTGCCAGCAGTCGCACGGGAGCCCTAGATAACAATGAGCAGTTCTTC
. 17 TRBJ2-5 . TRBV5-1 CASSLGSVAPFSQTQYF TGCGCCAGCAGCTTGGGCTCGGTAGCCCCCTTTTCCCAGACCCAGTACTTC